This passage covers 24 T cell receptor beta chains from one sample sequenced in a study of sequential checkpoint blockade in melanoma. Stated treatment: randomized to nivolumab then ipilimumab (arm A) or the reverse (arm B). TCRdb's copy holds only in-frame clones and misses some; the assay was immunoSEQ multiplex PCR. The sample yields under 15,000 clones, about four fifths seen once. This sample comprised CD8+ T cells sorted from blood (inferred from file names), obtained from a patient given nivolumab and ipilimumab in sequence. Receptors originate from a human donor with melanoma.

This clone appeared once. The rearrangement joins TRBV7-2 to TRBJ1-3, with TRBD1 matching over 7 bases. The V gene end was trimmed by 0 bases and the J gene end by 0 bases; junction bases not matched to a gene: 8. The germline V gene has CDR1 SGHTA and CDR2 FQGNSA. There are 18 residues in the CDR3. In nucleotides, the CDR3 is TGTGCCAGCAGCTTAGCCTATCGGCAGGGGGGCTCTGGAAACACCATATATTTT. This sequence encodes CASSLAYRQGGSGNTIYF.

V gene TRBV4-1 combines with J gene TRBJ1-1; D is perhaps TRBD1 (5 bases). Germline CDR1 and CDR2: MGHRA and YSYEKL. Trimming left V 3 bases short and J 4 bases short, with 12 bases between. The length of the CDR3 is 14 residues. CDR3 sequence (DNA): TGCGCCAGCAGCCATGACCAGGGTGGCACTGAAGCTTTCTTT. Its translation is CASSHDQGGTEAFF.

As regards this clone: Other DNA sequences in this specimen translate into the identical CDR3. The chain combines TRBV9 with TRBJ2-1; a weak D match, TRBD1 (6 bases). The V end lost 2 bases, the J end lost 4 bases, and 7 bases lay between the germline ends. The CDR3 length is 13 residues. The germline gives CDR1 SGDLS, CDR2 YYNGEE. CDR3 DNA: TGTGCCAGCAGCGTCGGACAGTACAATGAGCAGTTCTTC. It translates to CASSVGQYNEQFF. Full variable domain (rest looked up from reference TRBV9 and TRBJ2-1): DSGVTQTPKHLITATGQRVTLRCSPRSGDLSVYWYQQSLDQGLQFLIQYYNGEERAKGNILERFSAQQFPDLHSELNLSSLELGDSALYFCASSVGQYNEQFFGPGTRLTVL.

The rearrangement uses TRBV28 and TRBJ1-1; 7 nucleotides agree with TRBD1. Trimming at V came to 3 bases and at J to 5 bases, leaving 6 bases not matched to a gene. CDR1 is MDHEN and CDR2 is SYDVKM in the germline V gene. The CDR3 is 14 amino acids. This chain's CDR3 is CASSFTGVYTEAFF. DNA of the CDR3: TGTGCCAGCAGTTTTACAGGGGTTTATACTGAAGCTTTCTTT.

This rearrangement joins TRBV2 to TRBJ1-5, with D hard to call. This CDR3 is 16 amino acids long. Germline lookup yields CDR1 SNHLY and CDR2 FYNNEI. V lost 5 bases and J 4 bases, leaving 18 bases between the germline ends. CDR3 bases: TGTGCCAGCAGTCCAACAACGTCGACTTTTAATCAGCCCCAGCATTTT. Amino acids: CASSPTTSTFNQPQHF.

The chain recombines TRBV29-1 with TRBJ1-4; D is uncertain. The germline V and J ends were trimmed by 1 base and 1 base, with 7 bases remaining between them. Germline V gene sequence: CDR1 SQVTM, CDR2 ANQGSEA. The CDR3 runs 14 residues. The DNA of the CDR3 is TGCAGCGTTGAAGGGCCGGGAACTAATGAAAAACTGTTTTTT. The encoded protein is CSVEGPGTNEKLFF.

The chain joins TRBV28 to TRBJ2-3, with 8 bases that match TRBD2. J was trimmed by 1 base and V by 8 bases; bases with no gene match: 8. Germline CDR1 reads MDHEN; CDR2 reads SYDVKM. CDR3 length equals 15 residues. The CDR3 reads CASRGRGGRTDTQYF. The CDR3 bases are TGTGCCAGCCGCGGGCGCGGGGGGCGCACAGATACGCAGTATTTT.

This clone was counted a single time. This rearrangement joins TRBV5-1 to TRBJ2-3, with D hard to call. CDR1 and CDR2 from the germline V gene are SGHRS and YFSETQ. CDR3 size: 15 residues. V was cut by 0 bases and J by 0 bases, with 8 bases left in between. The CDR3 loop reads CASSLGSMSTDTQYF. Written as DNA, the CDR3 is TGCGCCAGCAGCTTGGGTAGTATGAGCACAGATACGCAGTATTTT.

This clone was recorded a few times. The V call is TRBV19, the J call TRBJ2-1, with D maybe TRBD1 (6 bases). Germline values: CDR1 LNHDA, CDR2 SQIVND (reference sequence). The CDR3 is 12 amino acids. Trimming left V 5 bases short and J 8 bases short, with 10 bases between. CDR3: CASSRYRDEQFF. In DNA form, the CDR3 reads TGTGCCAGTAGTCGCTACAGGGATGAGCAGTTCTTC.

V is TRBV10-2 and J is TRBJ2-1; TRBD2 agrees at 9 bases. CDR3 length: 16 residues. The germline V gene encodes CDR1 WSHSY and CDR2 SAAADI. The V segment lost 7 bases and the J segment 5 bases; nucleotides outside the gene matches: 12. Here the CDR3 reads CASNPRGGGAHNEQFF. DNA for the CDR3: TGCGCCAGCAACCCCCGTGGCGGGGGGGCCCACAATGAGCAGTTCTTC.

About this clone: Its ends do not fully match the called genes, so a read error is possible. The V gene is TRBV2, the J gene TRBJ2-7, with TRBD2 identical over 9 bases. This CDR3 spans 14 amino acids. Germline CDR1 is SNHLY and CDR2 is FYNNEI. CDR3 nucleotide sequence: TGTGCCAGCAGGGAGGGGACTAGCTCCTTCGAGCAGTACTTC. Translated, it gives CASREGTSSFEQYF.

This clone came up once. Here the CDR3 reads CASNPGTDYNEQFF. The DNA of the CDR3 is TGTGCCAGCAATCCCGGGACAGATTACAATGAGCAGTTCTTC. V usage is TRBV9 and J usage is TRBJ2-1; 7 positions match TRBD1. CDR1 and CDR2 (germline): SGDLS, YYNGEE. CDR3 size: 14 residues. Trimming cost V 6 bases and J 4 bases; bases outside gene matches: 7.

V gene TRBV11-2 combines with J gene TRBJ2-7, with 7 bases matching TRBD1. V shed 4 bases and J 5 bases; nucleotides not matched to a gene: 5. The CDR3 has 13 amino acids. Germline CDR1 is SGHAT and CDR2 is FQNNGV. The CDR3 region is CASSSNRGHEQYF. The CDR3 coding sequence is TGTGCCAGCAGCTCCAACAGGGGACACGAGCAGTACTTC. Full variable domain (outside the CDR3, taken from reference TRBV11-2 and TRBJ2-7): EAGVAQSPRYKIIEKRQSVAFWCNPISGHATLYWYQQILGQGPKLLIQFQNNGVVDDSQLPKDRFSAERLKGVDSTLKIQPAKLEDSAVYLCASSSNRGHEQYFGPGTRLTVT.

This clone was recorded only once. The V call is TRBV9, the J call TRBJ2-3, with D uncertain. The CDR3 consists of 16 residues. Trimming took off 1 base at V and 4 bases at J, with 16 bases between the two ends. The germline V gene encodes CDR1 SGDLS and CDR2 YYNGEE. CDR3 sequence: CASSVTSMRHADTQYF. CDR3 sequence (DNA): TGTGCCAGCAGCGTAACGAGTATGCGGCACGCAGATACGCAGTATTTT.

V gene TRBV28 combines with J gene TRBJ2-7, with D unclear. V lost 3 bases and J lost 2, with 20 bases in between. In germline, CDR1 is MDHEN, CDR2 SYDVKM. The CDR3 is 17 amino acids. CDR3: CASSFPVLGGSAYEQYF. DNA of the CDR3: TGTGCCAGCAGTTTTCCCGTCCTAGGCGGTTCAGCCTACGAGCAGTACTTC.

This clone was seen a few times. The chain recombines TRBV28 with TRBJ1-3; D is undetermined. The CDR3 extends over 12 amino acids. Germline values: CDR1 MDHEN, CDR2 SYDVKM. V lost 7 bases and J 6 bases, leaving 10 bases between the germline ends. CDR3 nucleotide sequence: TGTGCCAGCAACCCGGGGTCAAACACCATATATTTT. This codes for CASNPGSNTIYF.

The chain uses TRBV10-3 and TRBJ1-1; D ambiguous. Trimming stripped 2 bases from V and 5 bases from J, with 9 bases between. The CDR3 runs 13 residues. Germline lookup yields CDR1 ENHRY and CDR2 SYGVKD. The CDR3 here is CAISEESNTEAFF. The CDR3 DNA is TGTGCCATCAGTGAGGAGTCGAATACTGAAGCTTTCTTT.

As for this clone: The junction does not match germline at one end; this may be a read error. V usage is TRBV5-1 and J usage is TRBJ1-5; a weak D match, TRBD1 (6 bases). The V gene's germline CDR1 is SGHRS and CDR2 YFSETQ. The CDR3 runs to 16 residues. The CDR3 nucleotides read TGCGCCAGCAGGTTGGCCCGGGGGGCTTGCAATCAGCCCCAGCATTTT. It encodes CASRLARGACNQPQHF.

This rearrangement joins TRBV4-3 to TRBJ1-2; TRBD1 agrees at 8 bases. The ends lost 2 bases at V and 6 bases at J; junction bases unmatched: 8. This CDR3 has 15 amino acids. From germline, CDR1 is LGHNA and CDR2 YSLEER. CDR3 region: CASSQSRTGHNGYTF. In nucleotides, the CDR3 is TGCGCCAGCAGCCAATCTCGGACAGGGCATAATGGCTACACCTTC.

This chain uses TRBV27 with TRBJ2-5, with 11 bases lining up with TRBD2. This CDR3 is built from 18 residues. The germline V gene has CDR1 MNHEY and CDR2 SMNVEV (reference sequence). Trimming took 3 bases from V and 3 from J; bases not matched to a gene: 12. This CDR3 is CASSLRLAGGMTKETQYF. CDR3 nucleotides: TGTGCCAGCAGTTTGCGGCTAGCGGGGGGCATGACCAAAGAGACCCAGTACTTC.

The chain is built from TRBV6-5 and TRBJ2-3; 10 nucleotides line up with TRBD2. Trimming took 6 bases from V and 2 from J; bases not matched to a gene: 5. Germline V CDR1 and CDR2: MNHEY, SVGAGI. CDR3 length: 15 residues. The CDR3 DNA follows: TGTGCCAGCAGCAGACTAGCGGGCGTCACAGATACGCAGTATTTT. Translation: CASSRLAGVTDTQYF.

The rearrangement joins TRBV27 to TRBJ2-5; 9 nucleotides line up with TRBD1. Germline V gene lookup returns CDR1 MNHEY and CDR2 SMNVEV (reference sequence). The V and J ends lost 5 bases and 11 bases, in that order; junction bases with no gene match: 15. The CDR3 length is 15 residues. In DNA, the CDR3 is TGTGCCAGCAGTGCGATCCGGACAGGGGCGGGGGAGCAGTACTTC. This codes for CASSAIRTGAGEQYF.

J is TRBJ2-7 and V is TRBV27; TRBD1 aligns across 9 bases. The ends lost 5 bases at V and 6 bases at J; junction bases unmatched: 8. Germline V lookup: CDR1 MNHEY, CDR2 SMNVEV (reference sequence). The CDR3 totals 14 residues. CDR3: CASSPGTGWSEQYF. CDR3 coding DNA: TGTGCCAGCAGTCCGGGGACAGGGTGGTCCGAGCAGTACTTC.

The CDR3 region is CASSVESRHYEQYF. The CDR3 DNA sequence: TGTGCCAGCAGCGTCGAGTCGAGACATTACGAGCAGTACTTC. This chain joins TRBV5-5 and TRBJ2-7; D unclear. V was pared by 4 bases and J by 4 bases, with 15 bases between. The CDR3 extends over 14 amino acids. The germline V gene has CDR1 SGHKS and CDR2 YYEKEE (reference sequence).